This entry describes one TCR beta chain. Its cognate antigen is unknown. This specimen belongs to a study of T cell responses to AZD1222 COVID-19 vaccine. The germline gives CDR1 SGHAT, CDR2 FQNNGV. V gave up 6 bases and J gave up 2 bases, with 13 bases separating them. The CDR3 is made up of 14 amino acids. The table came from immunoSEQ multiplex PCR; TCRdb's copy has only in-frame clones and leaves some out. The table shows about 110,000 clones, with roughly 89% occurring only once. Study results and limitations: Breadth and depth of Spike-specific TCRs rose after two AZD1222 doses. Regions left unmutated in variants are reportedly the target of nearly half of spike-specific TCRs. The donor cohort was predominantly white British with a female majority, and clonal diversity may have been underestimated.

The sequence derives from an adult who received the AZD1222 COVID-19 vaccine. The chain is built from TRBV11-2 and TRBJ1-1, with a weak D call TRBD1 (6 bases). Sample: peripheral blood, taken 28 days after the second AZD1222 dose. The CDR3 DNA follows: TGTGCCAGCAGAGATTGGGGGGGCAACACTGAAGCTTTCTTT. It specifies CASRDWGGNTEAFF.